The next 26 T cell receptor beta chains were all read from a single sample in a study of regulatory T cells in long-lasting Graves disease. Time point of the sample: newly diagnosed GD, antithyroid drugs for less than 3 months. RNA from PBMCs was the source of the TCR library. CDR3 regions were amplified by Arm-PCR using iRepertoire HTBI primers to build TCR beta libraries. MiXCR was run by TCRdb on the multiplex PCR reads, yielding one entry per CDR3 protein. The sample carries about 350,000 distinct CDR3 sequences, 16% recorded once. The data also belong to a second study, concerning T cells in Graves' hyperthyroidism and ophthalmopathy.

The sample in question was peripheral blood mononuclear cells (PBMCs), obtained at new diagnosis, from a patient treated with antithyroid drugs. These receptors came from a man in his forties with Graves disease.

This clonotype was recorded many times. The J gene is TRBJ2-3, the V gene TRBV2; D unclear. Trimming shortened V by 3 bases and J by 0 bases, and 10 bases separated the two germline ends. The germline CDR1 and CDR2 sequences are SNHLY and FYNNEI. The CDR3 has 15 residues. CDR3 in DNA: TGTGCCAGCAGTGATCTTCAGTCTAGCACAGATACGCAGTATTTT. The encoded protein is CASSDLQSSTDTQYF.

This clonotype was observed at least ten times. V is TRBV20-1 and J is TRBJ1-6, with no clear D. V was shortened by 6 bases and J by 8 bases, with 11 bases between the two germline ends. Germline CDR1 and CDR2: DFQATT and SNEGSKA (reference sequence). The CDR3 covers 12 residues. CDR3 nucleotide sequence: TGCAGTGCCGGCCGGAACCATTCACCCCTCCACTTT. This gives the protein CSAGRNHSPLHF.

This clonotype came up a few times. V gene TRBV4-2 combines with J gene TRBJ2-2; 7 bases are shared with TRBD2. V trimming: 0 bases; J trimming: 2 bases; junction bases outside the gene matches: 6. Germline values: CDR1 LGHNA, CDR2 YNFKEQ. The CDR3 is made up of 17 amino acids. The CDR3 region is CASSQDSSSGNTGELFF. DNA of the CDR3: TGTGCCAGCAGCCAAGATTCGTCTAGCGGAAACACCGGGGAGCTGTTTTTT.

This clonotype has a count of ten or more. The chain employs TRBV11-2 and TRBJ2-3, with unresolved D. This CDR3 is built from 15 residues. Between the trimmed V and J ends, which lost 3 bases and 1 base, there was a span of 11 bases. Germline-derived CDR1 and CDR2 are SGHAT and FQNNGV. Here the CDR3 reads CASSFWVLGTDTQYF. In nucleotides, the CDR3 is TGTGCCAGCAGCTTCTGGGTCCTTGGCACAGATACGCAGTATTTT.

This clonotype was seen at least ten times. This chain uses TRBV7-3 with TRBJ2-7, with D possibly being TRBD2 (6 bases). V was clipped by 5 bases and J by 6 bases, with 20 bases between them. This CDR3 has 15 amino acids. Germline loops: CDR1 SGHTA, CDR2 FQGTGA. In nucleotides, the CDR3 is TGTGCCAGCAGCCCCCTTGGAGGGCGCAACGGCGAGCAGTACTTC. Residues: CASSPLGGRNGEQYF.

The chain has TRBV13 and TRBJ2-7; D unresolved. Germline V CDR1 and CDR2: PRHDT, FYEKMQ (reference sequence). The CDR3 is 14 amino acids. Trimming removed 3 bases at V and 0 bases at J, with 9 bases between. CDR3 amino acids: CASSFEESSYEQYF. The CDR3 DNA follows: TGTGCCAGCAGCTTCGAAGAGAGCTCCTACGAGCAGTACTTC.

This clonotype turned up a few times. The gene calls are TRBV10-3 and TRBJ2-5; 8 bases map to TRBD2. Germline V CDR1 and CDR2: ENHRY, SYGVKD. The junction had 3 bases not matched to a gene; V was cut back by 6 bases and J by 3 bases. The CDR3 loop spans 13 amino acids. CDR3 in DNA: TGTGCCATCAGACGACTAGCGAAAGAGACCCAGTACTTC. This translates into CAIRRLAKETQYF.

The genes are TRBV7-9 and TRBJ2-7, with TRBD1 identical over 7 bases. Germline CDR1 is SEHNR and CDR2 is FQNEAQ (reference sequence). V shed 5 bases, J shed 7 bases, and the junction held 14 bases outside the gene matches. CDR3 length: 15 residues. CDR3 in DNA: TGTGCCAGCAGCGACCTGAGGACAGGTCTTCATGAGCAGTACTTC. Residues: CASSDLRTGLHEQYF. Full variable domain (remainder filled in from reference TRBV7-9 and TRBJ2-7): DTGVSQNPRHKITKRGQNVTFRCDPISEHNRLYWYRQTLGQGPEFLTYFQNEAQLEKSRLLSDRFSAERPKGSFSTLEIQRTEQGDSAMYLCASSDLRTGLHEQYFGPGTRLTVT.

This clonotype has ten or more counts. The chain carries TRBV11-1 and TRBJ2-3; D is unresolved. Germline V lookup: CDR1 SGHAT, CDR2 FQDESV (reference sequence). The CDR3 is 13 amino acids. The germline V and J ends were trimmed by 2 bases and 4 bases, with 7 bases remaining between them. DNA of the CDR3: TGTGCCAGCAGCTTACAACTTCCAGATACGCAGTATTTT. It codes for CASSLQLPDTQYF. The full variable domain, rest sourced from reference TRBV11-1 and TRBJ2-3, is EAEVAQSPRYKITEKSQAVAFWCDPISGHATLYWYRQILGQGPELLVQFQDESVVDDSQLPKDRFSAERLKGVDSTLKIQPAELGDSAMYLCASSLQLPDTQYFGPGTRLTVL.

The chain combines TRBV15 with TRBJ2-3; D may match TRBD1 or TRBD2 (5 bases each). V was shortened by 3 bases and J by 8 bases, with 15 bases between the two germline ends. Germline assignment: CDR1 LNHNV and CDR2 YYDKDF (reference sequence). This CDR3 has 14 residues. The CDR3 spells CATSSGTGMATQYF. CDR3 nucleotides: TGTGCCACCAGCAGCGGGACGGGCATGGCTACGCAGTATTTT.

This chain joins TRBV11-2 and TRBJ2-5; TRBD2 aligns across 11 bases. The J call may be incorrect, as the DNA end agrees better with TRBJ2-7. The CDR3 spans 14 residues. From germline, CDR1 is SGHAT and CDR2 FQNNGV. As DNA, the CDR3 is TGTGCCAGCAGGCTAGCGGGGGGTTTCTACGAGCAGTACTTC. It yields the protein CASRLAGGFYEQYF.

This clonotype has a handful of counts. This chain connects TRBV5-1 to TRBJ2-2, with TRBD2 matching over 10 bases. The J segment lost 2 bases and the V segment lost 4 bases, leaving 11 bases of the junction unmatched. Germline V gene sequence: CDR1 SGHRS, CDR2 YFSETQ. CDR3 size: 18 residues. Here the CDR3 reads CASSGGLLAGFNTGELFF. Here the CDR3 DNA reads TGCGCCAGCAGCGGGGGGCTACTAGCGGGATTTAACACCGGGGAGCTGTTTTTT.

Points on this clonotype: It may be a read error: a sequence one base away is much more abundant. The rearrangement links TRBV20-1 to TRBJ1-5, with D uncertain. Germline values: CDR1 DFQATT, CDR2 SNEGSKA (reference sequence). This CDR3 region has 11 residues. The CDR3 DNA is TGCAATGCTAGAGAGGGAGGGATCCAGCATTTT. Encoded protein: CNAREGGIQHF.

This clonotype was seen many times. The chain employs TRBV28 and TRBJ2-7; weak D call: TRBD1 (6 bases). The germline gives CDR1 MDHEN, CDR2 SYDVKM. The CDR3 is 15 amino acids. V lost 3 bases and J 2 bases, leaving 14 bases between the germline ends. CDR3 residues: CASSFGTQRTYEQYF. CDR3 bases: TGTGCCAGCAGTTTTGGGACACAAAGGACCTACGAGCAGTACTTC.

Here the CDR3 DNA reads TGCGCCAGCAGCCAAGGGCCGGGGGACACCTACGAGCAGTACTTC. The encoded protein is CASSQGPGDTYEQYF. The gene calls are TRBV4-1 and TRBJ2-7; D possibly matches TRBD1 or TRBD2 (6 bases each). V shed 1 base and J shed 2 bases, with 12 bases lying between them. The CDR3 spans 15 residues. Germline V gene data show CDR1 as MGHRA and CDR2 as YSYEKL.

This clonotype was recorded once. This may be a read error: a much more frequent sequence differs by one nucleotide. This chain uses TRBV5-4 with TRBJ2-7; possibly TRBD1 or TRBD2 for D (5 bases each). CDR1 SGHNT and CDR2 YYREEE come from the germline V gene (reference sequence). Trimming left V 5 bases short and J 3 bases short, with 18 bases between. This CDR3 is built from 15 residues. The CDR3, as DNA: TGTGCCAGCAGATTCTATGAGGGGATTAACTACGAGCAGTACTTC. Translating it yields CASRFYEGINYEQYF.

This clonotype came up many times. Written as DNA, the CDR3 is TGTGCCATCAGTGAAATAGGACAGGGGTACACTGAAGCTTTCTTT. Translated, it gives CAISEIGQGYTEAFF. This chain links TRBV10-3 with TRBJ1-1; the match to TRBD1 covers 9 bases. Germline V CDR1 and CDR2: ENHRY, SYGVKD. The CDR3 runs 15 residues. V gave up 3 bases and J gave up 3 bases; unmatched junction bases: 5.

This clonotype was counted many times. The chain is built from TRBV11-3 and TRBJ1-5; D remains ambiguous. Between the trimmed V and J ends, which lost 2 bases and 0 bases, there was a span of 2 bases. Per germline, CDR1 SGHNT and CDR2 YENEEA. The CDR3 has 13 amino acids. The CDR3 region has the DNA TGTGCCAGCAGCTTAACTAGCAATCAGCCCCAGCATTTT. Amino acid sequence: CASSLTSNQPQHF.

In this sample, this clonotype turned up many times. CDR3 DNA sequence: TGTGCCAGCAGCCGACAGGCCAACAATCAGCCCCAGCATTTT. Its protein is CASSRQANNQPQHF. The chain combines TRBV12-3 or TRBV12-4 with TRBJ1-5; a weak D match, TRBD1 (6 bases). The CDR3 totals 14 residues. The V and J ends lost 6 bases and 3 bases respectively, with 12 bases between them.

The chain employs TRBV7-9 and TRBJ2-2; 8 nucleotides align to TRBD2. J was trimmed by 5 bases and V by 6 bases; bases with no gene match: 5. Germline loops: CDR1 SEHNR, CDR2 FQNEAQ (reference sequence). The CDR3 spans 14 residues. This chain's CDR3 is CASRPRGGTGELFF. The CDR3 DNA reads as TGTGCCAGCAGGCCCCGGGGGGGAACCGGGGAGCTGTTTTTT.

There are many counts of this clonotype. CDR3 residues: CSALGGSTDTQYF. The CDR3 DNA sequence: TGCAGTGCTCTAGGGGGGAGCACAGATACGCAGTATTTT. The chain combines TRBV20-1 with TRBJ2-3; the D call may be TRBD1 or TRBD2 (6 bases each). Germline V gene lookup returns CDR1 DFQATT and CDR2 SNEGSKA (reference sequence). The CDR3 is 13 residues long. Trimming shortened V by 5 bases and J by 0 bases, and 9 bases separated the two germline ends.

The sample holds many counts of this clonotype. V usage is TRBV10-3 and J usage is TRBJ2-7; D gene unclear. V lost 5 bases to trimming and J lost 2 bases, with 4 bases between them. The CDR3 consists of 11 residues. Germline CDR1 is ENHRY and CDR2 is SYGVKD. The CDR3, as DNA: TGTGCCATCAGTTATACCTACGAGCAGTACTTC. As protein: CAISYTYEQYF.

Of note for this clonotype: A much larger clone lies a single base off, so this may be a read error. This chain uses TRBV20-1 with TRBJ2-5; possible D gene TRBD1, 6 bases. Germline V gene data show CDR1 as DFQATT and CDR2 as SNEGSKA (reference sequence). V lost 8 bases to trimming and J lost 5 bases, with 15 bases between them. The CDR3 is 12 amino acids. DNA of the CDR3: TGCAGTATTCACAGGGTAGGGGAGACCCAGTACTTC. This encodes CSIHRVGETQYF.

This clonotype has ten or more counts. The rearrangement uses TRBV2 and TRBJ2-3; 10 bases agree with TRBD1. Unmatched junction bases numbered 5, after V lost 8 bases and J lost 3 bases. Germline lookup yields CDR1 SNHLY and CDR2 FYNNEI. This CDR3 has 14 residues. The CDR3 loop reads CASGDRGLTDTQYF. The CDR3 DNA is TGTGCCAGCGGGGACAGGGGCTTAACAGATACGCAGTATTTT. Variable domain in full (rest from reference TRBV2 and TRBJ2-3): EPEVTQTPSHQVTQMGQEVILRCVPISNHLYFYWYRQILGQKVEFLVSFYNNEISEKSEIFDDQFSVERPDGSNFTLKIRSTKLEDSAMYFCASGDRGLTDTQYFGPGTRLTVL.

This clonotype was counted at least ten times. The V call is TRBV5-1, the J call TRBJ2-3; 13 nucleotides line up with TRBD2. The V and J ends lost 0 bases and 2 bases, in that order; junction bases with no gene match: 3. The CDR3 is 17 amino acids. Germline V gene lookup returns CDR1 SGHRS and CDR2 YFSETQ. CDR3 DNA sequence: TGCGCCAGCAGCTTGGGGACTAGCGGGGGAACCACAGATACGCAGTATTTT. It specifies CASSLGTSGGTTDTQYF.

This clonotype was picked up many times. V and J are TRBV4-2 and TRBJ1-1; D is uncertain. Per germline, CDR1 LGHNA and CDR2 YNFKEQ. With 1 base removed from V and 1 base from J, the gap between germline ends came to 7 bases. This CDR3 spans 14 amino acids. Here the CDR3 reads CASSQVGKNTEAFF. The CDR3 DNA follows: TGTGCCAGCAGCCAAGTTGGAAAGAACACTGAAGCTTTCTTT.